The 24 T cell receptor beta chains given below trace back to one sample, sequenced in a study of T cell responses to AZD1222 COVID-19 vaccine. Sequenced by immunoSEQ multiplex PCR; TCRdb stores in-frame clones only, minus some. The sample has about 85,000 clones; over 75% are singletons. Sequencing was performed on peripheral blood, taken on day 0 of AZD1222 vaccination. Receptors were obtained from an adult in good health.

J is TRBJ1-4 and V is TRBV9; the D gene is possibly TRBD1 (5 bases). CDR3 size: 15 residues. Germline CDR1 and CDR2: SGDLS and YYNGEE. Trimming removed 0 bases at V and 4 bases at J, with 10 bases between. In DNA form, the CDR3 reads TGTGCCAGCAGCGTAGGGGCAGGGTATAATGAAAAACTGTTTTTT. It translates to CASSVGAGYNEKLFF.

This clone has only one observation. The V gene is TRBV20-1, the J gene TRBJ1-1, with TRBD1 as a possible D gene (6 bases). Germline V lookup: CDR1 DFQATT, CDR2 SNEGSKA (reference sequence). The CDR3 runs to 12 residues. V lost 3 bases to trimming and J lost 11 bases, with 16 bases between them. CDR3 sequence: CSASRQGKGAFF. The CDR3 coding sequence is TGCAGTGCTAGTCGTCAGGGGAAGGGGGCTTTCTTT.

The rearrangement uses TRBV28 and TRBJ2-1; 11 bases agree with TRBD1. The CDR3 is 16 residues long. V shed 6 bases and J 6 bases; nucleotides not matched to a gene: 10. CDR1 is MDHEN, CDR2 SYDVKM, per germline. This chain's CDR3 is CASRINPGTGGNEQFF. The CDR3 bases are TGTGCCAGCAGAATAAATCCCGGGACAGGGGGCAATGAGCAGTTCTTC.

The rearrangement links TRBV28 to TRBJ2-7, with 8 positions matching TRBD2. J was trimmed by 6 bases and V by 1 base; bases with no gene match: 5. Germline lookup yields CDR1 MDHEN and CDR2 SYDVKM. The CDR3 has 14 residues. This CDR3 is CASSLSRLASEQYF. CDR3 DNA sequence: TGTGCCAGCAGTTTATCAAGACTAGCGAGCGAGCAGTACTTC.

This chain links TRBV11-2 with TRBJ1-2; no reliable D call. Trimming took off 2 bases at V and 2 bases at J, with 9 bases between the two ends. The CDR3 is made up of 14 amino acids. Per germline, CDR1 SGHAT and CDR2 FQNNGV. CDR3 sequence: CASSLSTQNYGYTF. The DNA for the CDR3 is TGTGCCAGCAGCTTATCGACGCAGAACTATGGCTACACCTTC.

The genes are TRBV5-4 and TRBJ1-5; a weak D match, TRBD1 (6 bases). CDR3 length equals 16 residues. Germline V gene lookup returns CDR1 SGHNT and CDR2 YYREEE (reference sequence). With 3 bases removed from V and 0 bases from J, the gap between germline ends came to 13 bases. In DNA form, the CDR3 reads TGTGCCAGCAGCTGGGGGGGGGCGAATAGCAATCAGCCCCAGCATTTT. This sequence encodes CASSWGGANSNQPQHF.

The V and J genes are TRBV20-1 and TRBJ2-2; TRBD2 matches 10 bases. V dropped 3 bases and J dropped 5; count of bases not matched to a gene: 6. This CDR3 contains 15 residues. CDR1 and CDR2 from the germline V gene are DFQATT and SNEGSKA (reference sequence). The CDR3 loop is CSASIAGGITGELFF. The DNA for the CDR3 is TGCAGTGCTAGTATAGCGGGAGGAATTACCGGGGAGCTGTTTTTT.

V is TRBV9 and J is TRBJ2-3; the match to TRBD2 covers 7 bases. CDR1 and CDR2 from the germline V gene are SGDLS and YYNGEE. After removal of 4 bases from V and 3 bases from J, the junction contained 8 bases not matched to a gene. The CDR3 consists of 15 residues. CDR3 loop: CASSQAEGGTDTQYF. CDR3 coding DNA: TGTGCCAGCAGCCAAGCGGAGGGAGGGACAGATACGCAGTATTTT.

J is TRBJ1-2 and V is TRBV27, with 8 bases that match TRBD1. The junction had 12 bases not matched to a gene; V was cut back by 4 bases and J by 8 bases. CDR3 length equals 15 residues. Germline V gene lookup returns CDR1 MNHEY and CDR2 SMNVEV (reference sequence). The CDR3 nucleotides are TGTGCCAGCAGTTCAGGACAGGGAGGAGCGAGGGGCTACACCTTC. Translated: CASSSGQGGARGYTF.

The chain has TRBV18 and TRBJ2-1; no firm D call. The germline V and J ends were trimmed by 2 bases and 5 bases, with 4 bases remaining between them. The CDR3 is made up of 12 amino acids. Germline values: CDR1 KGHSH, CDR2 LQKENI. The CDR3 reads CASSPVDNEQFF. The CDR3 DNA reads as TGTGCCAGCTCACCAGTGGACAATGAGCAGTTCTTC.

The chain links TRBV11-2 to TRBJ2-7; weak D call: TRBD2 (5 bases). Germline V gene data show CDR1 as SGHAT and CDR2 as FQNNGV. CDR3 length equals 14 residues. V dropped 5 bases and J dropped 3 bases, with 14 bases sitting between them. The CDR3 coding sequence is TGTGCCAGCAGCCCCGAGGGCCCTTACTACGAGCAGTACTTC. As protein: CASSPEGPYYEQYF.

Concerning this clone: An end of the junction does not agree with germline; a read error may underlie this. The V and J genes are TRBV18 and TRBJ2-5; 9 bases agree with TRBD2. In germline, CDR1 is KGHSH, CDR2 LQKENI. CDR3 length equals 19 residues. Here the CDR3 reads CASSAPVLAGRPSQETQYF. As DNA, the CDR3 is TGTGCCAGCTCAGCACCGGTACTAGCGGGTAGACCATCGCAAGAGACCCAGTACTTC. Combining the CDR3 with reference TRBV18 and TRBJ2-5 gives the whole variable domain NAGVMQNPRHLVRRRGQEARLRCSPMKGHSHVYWYRQLPEEGLKFMVYLQKENIIDESGMPKERFSAEFPKEGPSILRIQQVVRGDSAAYFCASSAPVLAGRPSQETQYFGPGTRLLVL.

The chain uses TRBV7-9 and TRBJ1-4; D may be TRBD1 (6 bases). Germline CDR1 is SEHNR and CDR2 is FQNEAQ (reference sequence). Trimming shortened V by 5 bases and J by 2 bases, and 18 bases separated the two germline ends. CDR3 size: 17 residues. CDR3 region: CASSPGGLGGTNEKLFF. For the CDR3, the DNA is TGTGCCAGCAGCCCTGGGGGGCTCGGGGGGACTAATGAAAAACTGTTTTTT.

The rearrangement links TRBV6-5 to TRBJ2-7; TRBD1 matches at 7 bases. Germline CDR1 and CDR2: MNHEY and SVGAGI. V was clipped by 4 bases and J by 4 bases; unmatched bases: 10. This CDR3 contains 15 residues. CDR3 coding DNA: TGTGCCAGCAGTTCTACCTCCGGGACAGCGTACGAGCAGTACTTC. Its protein is CASSSTSGTAYEQYF.

This clone showed up just once. The rearrangement links TRBV9 to TRBJ2-6, with 9 bases that match TRBD1. The V segment lost 4 bases and the J segment 0 bases; nucleotides outside the gene matches: 8. From germline, CDR1 is SGDLS and CDR2 YYNGEE. The CDR3 totals 18 residues. The CDR3 sequence: CASSPRDRVLSGANVLTF. The DNA of the CDR3 is TGTGCCAGCAGCCCCCGGGACAGGGTCCTCTCTGGGGCCAACGTCCTGACTTTC.

This chain uses TRBV18 with TRBJ2-1; the match to TRBD2 covers 7 bases. Germline V CDR1 and CDR2: KGHSH, LQKENI. The CDR3 extends over 14 amino acids. Trimming removed 2 bases from V and 6 bases from J; junction bases left unmatched: 4. The CDR3 DNA is TGTGCCAGCTCACCAGGGCGGGAGCTCAATGAGCAGTTCTTC. Its translation: CASSPGRELNEQFF. Variable domain in full (rest from reference TRBV18 and TRBJ2-1): NAGVMQNPRHLVRRRGQEARLRCSPMKGHSHVYWYRQLPEEGLKFMVYLQKENIIDESGMPKERFSAEFPKEGPSILRIQQVVRGDSAAYFCASSPGRELNEQFFGPGTRLTVL.

This clone was picked up a small number of times. This specimen includes other DNA sequences encoding the same CDR3. This chain links TRBV24-1 with TRBJ2-5; D is unclear. Germline lookup yields CDR1 KGHDR and CDR2 SFDVKD. V lost 4 bases and J lost 4, with 3 bases in between. The CDR3 spans 11 residues. CDR3: CATSEGETQYF. CDR3 nucleotide sequence: TGTGCCACCAGTGAAGGAGAGACCCAGTACTTC.

This chain links TRBV11-3 with TRBJ2-1, with 13 positions matching TRBD2. CDR1 and CDR2 (germline): SGHNT, YENEEA. This CDR3 region has 15 residues. Unmatched junction bases numbered 3, after V lost 5 bases and J lost 5 bases. The CDR3 DNA reads TGTGCCAGCAGCCCCGGGACTAGCGGGGACAATGAGCAGTTCTTC. Amino acids: CASSPGTSGDNEQFF.

This chain joins TRBV5-1 and TRBJ1-2; the D is unclear. Germline-derived CDR1 and CDR2 are SGHRS and YFSETQ. V lost 0 bases to trimming and J lost 4 bases, with 10 bases between them. This CDR3 is built from 14 residues. The CDR3 bases are TGCGCCAGCAGCTTGGGCAGTCTGGGCTATGGCTACACCTTC. This gives the protein CASSLGSLGYGYTF.

The chain links TRBV7-2 to TRBJ1-2, with D perhaps TRBD1 (6 bases). This CDR3 comprises 14 residues. Between the trimmed V and J ends, which lost 5 bases and 8 bases, there was a span of 18 bases. Looked up from germline, CDR1 is SGHTA and CDR2 is FQGNSA. The DNA for the CDR3 is TGTGCCAGCAGCAGAAACAGGGAGAGGGAGGGCTACACCTTC. Translating gives CASSRNREREGYTF.

This clone was observed a handful of times. The chain combines TRBV5-1 with TRBJ2-7; the D gene is possibly TRBD1 (5 bases). From germline, CDR1 is SGHRS and CDR2 YFSETQ. Trimming pared 0 bases from V and 4 bases from J, leaving 17 bases between. This CDR3 is 16 amino acids long. The CDR3 sequence is CASSLEGILAQYEQYF. DNA for the CDR3: TGCGCCAGCAGCTTGGAGGGGATATTAGCACAATACGAGCAGTACTTC.

V is TRBV11-2 and J is TRBJ2-5; D uncertain. The CDR3 runs 12 residues. Trimming pared 3 bases from V and 4 bases from J, leaving 6 bases between. The germline gives CDR1 SGHAT, CDR2 FQNNGV. CDR3 sequence reads: CASSFNSETQYF. CDR3 sequence (DNA): TGTGCCAGCAGCTTTAACTCAGAGACCCAGTACTTC.

CDR3 protein: CASSDGLSSTDTQYF. CDR3 in DNA: TGTGCCAGCAGTGATGGACTTTCTAGCACAGATACGCAGTATTTT. This sequence joins TRBV2 and TRBJ2-3, with a possible D match to TRBD2 (5 bases). Germline V gene data show CDR1 as SNHLY and CDR2 as FYNNEI. This CDR3 is built from 15 residues. Deletions cut 3 bases from V and 0 bases from J, with 10 bases between.

The chain combines TRBV4-2 with TRBJ2-7; D remains ambiguous. Trimming left V 1 base short and J 0 bases short, with 7 bases between. Per the germline V gene, CDR1 is LGHNA and CDR2 is YNFKEQ. CDR3 length: 14 residues. The CDR3 region has the DNA TGTGCCAGCAGCCAAGGGCCTCTCTCCTACGAGCAGTACTTC. Residues: CASSQGPLSYEQYF.